This is a list of T cell receptor beta chains from one sample in a study of glioma-infiltrating T cells. MiXCR, applied by TCRdb to the multiplex PCR reads, yields one record per CDR3 protein. The data show under 200,000 distinct CDR3 sequences, about 31% seen once. Input material: glioma tissue, nonneoplastic brain tissue, or PBMCs (not recorded which). The receptors were sampled from a human donor with low-grade glioma or glioblastoma, undergoing nonglioma brain surgery, or in good health (not recorded which). Each CDR3 is given with its conserved first and last residue. A D gene is named only where the DNA matches it firmly. The size field is filled for only some rows; it gives once, few, many or a size class.

many	TRBV6-2/TRBV6-3	.	TRBJ1-2	TGTGCCAGCAGTTACTCGACAGTCTGGTATGGCTACACCTTC	CASSYSTVWYGYTF
many	TRBV14	TRBD1	TRBJ2-3	TGTGCCAGCAGCGTCGGGACAGTCACAGATACGCAGTATTTT	CASSVGTVTDTQYF
.	TRBV20-1	TRBD2	TRBJ2-7	TGCAGTGCTGGACTAGTGTCCTCCTACGAGCAGTACTTC	CSAGLVSSYEQYF
many	TRBV7-9	TRBD2	TRBJ2-7	TGTGCCAGCAGCCTTCCGGGGCTAGCGGGAAATGAGCAGTACTTC	CASSLPGLAGNEQYF
many	TRBV7-6	.	TRBJ2-1	TGTGCCAGCAGCGATAGCGGAATTGACTACAATGAGCAGTTCTTC	CASSDSGIDYNEQFF
once	TRBV7-2	.	TRBJ2-5	TGTGCCGGCAGCTTAGCAGCGGGAGAGACCCAGTACTTC	CAGSLAAGETQYF
.	TRBV4-1	.	TRBJ2-1	TGCGCCAGCAGCCAAGAGGAAGGGAATGAGCAGTTCTTC	CASSQEEGNEQFF
many	TRBV20-1	.	TRBJ1-4	TGCAGTGCTAGAGATGGACTTAATGAAAAACTGTTTTTT	CSARDGLNEKLFF
many	TRBV6-1	TRBD1	TRBJ1-5	TGTGCCAGCACAGGGGGCGGCAATCAGCCCCAGCATTTT	CASTGGGNQPQHF
many	TRBV12-3/TRBV12-4	.	TRBJ1-2	TGTGCCAGCAGTCGTCAGCTTTCCTATGGCTACACCTTC	CASSRQLSYGYTF
.	TRBV4-1	.	TRBJ2-7	TGCGCCAGCAGCCCGCTTTGGGGGGTCCGGGCGCAGTACTTC	CASSPLWGVRAQYF
once	TRBV29-1	TRBD1	TRBJ2-3	TGCAGTACCAGACTCAGGGGGCTGAGGGCAGGTACGCAGTATTTT	CSTRLRGLRAGTQYF
many	TRBV6-2/TRBV6-3	TRBD2	TRBJ2-2	TGTGCCAGCAGTGGGACTAGCGGAGAGACCGGGGAGCTGTTTTTT	CASSGTSGETGELFF
many	TRBV27	.	TRBJ2-7	TGTGCCAGCAGTCCAATAGGGGGATCCTACGAGCAGTACTTC	CASSPIGGSYEQYF
many	TRBV4-2	.	TRBJ1-4	TGTGCCAGCAGCCAAGTTGCACAGGGAGATGAAAAACTGTTTTTT	CASSQVAQGDEKLFF
.	TRBV19	.	TRBJ2-5	TGTGCCAGTAGTATAGATAACCGGGATCACAATGAGCAGTACTTC	CASSIDNRDHNEQYF
many	TRBV20-1	TRBD2	TRBJ2-1	TGCAGTGCTCCAAAGGCGCTAGCGGATAATGAGCAGTTCTTC	CSAPKALADNEQFF
once	TRBV12-3/TRBV12-4	.	TRBJ2-7	TGTGCCAGCAGCCATCCGGGACCCGGGGAAGGTACCTACGGGCAGTACTTC	CASSHPGPGEGTYGQYF
.	TRBV9	.	TRBJ2-2	TGTGCCAGCAGCTACTATCGACTCAACACCGGGGAGCTGTTTTTT	CASSYYRLNTGELFF
few	TRBV4-1	TRBD2	TRBJ2-2	TGCGCCAGCAGCCAAGAAGGAGGGAGGGCCCCGAAAGAAGGGGAGCTGTTTTTT	CASSQEGGRAPKEGELFF
.	TRBV6-1	TRBD1	TRBJ2-5	TGTGCCAGCACTCCGGACAGGGGGGGCGTAGAGACCCAGTACTTC	CASTPDRGGVETQYF
many	TRBV6-6	TRBD1	TRBJ1-1	TGTGCCAGCAGTTACTCGAGACAGGGTGACACTGAAGCTTTCTTT	CASSYSRQGDTEAFF
few	TRBV12-3/TRBV12-4	.	TRBJ2-7	TGTGCCAGCAGTTTCGGGGCCGCCTACGAGCAGTACTTC	CASSFGAAYEQYF
.	TRBV10-3	.	TRBJ2-7	TGTGCCATCAGAGTGGGACGGGACTCCTACGAGCAGTACTTC	CAIRVGRDSYEQYF
.	TRBV10-3	.	TRBJ2-1	TGTGCCATCTTCGAACCCTACTTCAATGAGCAGTTCTTC	CAIFEPYFNEQFF
.	TRBV9	.	TRBJ2-1	TGTGCCAGCAGCGTAGTCCCGGGCCCCTACAATGAGCAGCTCTTC	CASSVVPGPYNEQLF
many	TRBV28	TRBD1	TRBJ1-4	TGTGCCAGCAGTTGGACAGGGTTCGATGAAAAACTGTTTTTT	CASSWTGFDEKLFF
many	TRBV4-1	TRBD2	TRBJ2-3	TGCGCCAGCAGCCCCTGGACTAGCGGTCAGGTAGTGGCAGATACGCAGTATTTT	CASSPWTSGQVVADTQYF
many	TRBV25-1	.	TRBJ1-5	TGTGCCAGCGGGGACATTGGCAATCAGCCCCAGCATTTT	CASGDIGNQPQHF
.	TRBV20-1	TRBD1	TRBJ2-2	TGCAGTGCCCGACAGGGGAACACCGGGGAGCTGTTTTTT	CSARQGNTGELFF
.	TRBV5-4	TRBD2	TRBJ2-3	TGTGCCAGCAGCCCATGGGGAGGGGATACGCAGTATTTT	CASSPWGGDTQYF
many	TRBV6-2/TRBV6-3	.	TRBJ2-3	TGTGCCAGCAGCTTTAGCAGGGATACGCAGTATTTT	CASSFSRDTQYF
.	TRBV2	TRBD1	TRBJ2-7	TGTGCCAGCAGAAGGACAGGGACCTACGAGCAGTGCTTC	CASRRTGTYEQCF
few	TRBV5-1	.	TRBJ2-3	TGCGCCAGCAGCCTCGAGGATCCTCGGGATACGCAGTATTTT	CASSLEDPRDTQYF
few	TRBV5-1	TRBD2	TRBJ2-5	TGCGCCAGCAGCCTTAGCGGGACGGAGACCCAGTACTTC	CASSLSGTETQYF
few	TRBV9	.	TRBJ2-1	TGTGCCAGCAGCCCGAGGGGGGTAGACGCGGAGCAGTTCTTC	CASSPRGVDAEQFF
.	TRBV5-1	TRBD1	TRBJ2-7	TGCGCCAGCAGAATACAGGGGGGCTCCTACGAGCAGTACTTC	CASRIQGGSYEQYF
.	TRBV30	TRBD1	TRBJ1-1	TGTGCCTGGAGTGCGGACAGGCGTAACACTGAAGCTTTCTTT	CAWSADRRNTEAFF
many	TRBV18	TRBD2	TRBJ2-1	TGTGCCAGCTCACCCTCTTTGCTAGCGGGAGTCGTCTACAATGAGCAGTTCTTC	CASSPSLLAGVVYNEQFF
.	TRBV4-3	.	TRBJ1-3	TGCGCCAGCAGCCAAGTGAGCACTGGAAACACCATATATTTT	CASSQVSTGNTIYF
many	TRBV4-3	TRBD2	TRBJ2-1	TGCGCCAGCAGCCACGGACTAGACTCCTACAATGAGCAGTTCTTC	CASSHGLDSYNEQFF